The 8 T cell receptor beta chains given below trace back to one sample, sequenced in a study of cytomegalovirus exposure and HLA in healthy donors. The PCR ran on 60 Vbeta and 13 Jbeta primers. TCRdb's table, derived via immunoSEQ multiplex PCR, lists solely in-frame clones and lacks some. Here the sample spans about 190,000 clones, roughly 80% being singletons. Sequencing was done on a sample of PBMCs. All receptors derive from a woman aged 18-30 years in good health and CMV-seronegative.

The rearrangement joins TRBV7-8 to TRBJ2-2, with 10 bases fitting TRBD1. This CDR3 has 17 residues. CDR1 and CDR2 from the germline V gene are SGHVS and FQNEAQ. V lost 4 bases and J lost 4; bases outside the gene matches: 9. The CDR3 bases are TGTGCCAGCAGCTATCCCGGGACAGGGGTTAGCACCGGGGAGCTGTTTTTT. It encodes CASSYPGTGVSTGELFF.

This clone was picked up a small number of times. This chain uses TRBV7-9 with TRBJ2-1; D ambiguous. The CDR3 extends over 16 amino acids. Germline CDR1 and CDR2: SEHNR and FQNEAQ (reference sequence). The V and J ends lost 5 bases and 4 bases respectively, with 18 bases between them. The CDR3 coding sequence is TGTGCCAGCAGCGAAGAGAGGAGACCGGGTTACAATGAGCAGTTCTTC. It translates to CASSEERRPGYNEQFF. Variable domain in full (rest from reference TRBV7-9 and TRBJ2-1): DTGVSQNPRHKITKRGQNVTFRCDPISEHNRLYWYRQTLGQGPEFLTYFQNEAQLEKSRLLSDRFSAERPKGSFSTLEIQRTEQGDSAMYLCASSEERRPGYNEQFFGPGTRLTVL.

V usage is TRBV4-2 and J usage is TRBJ1-4; D may be TRBD1 (6 bases). Trimming shortened V by 0 bases and J by 1 base, and 12 bases separated the two germline ends. The CDR3 has 17 residues. In germline, CDR1 is LGHNA, CDR2 YNFKEQ. CDR3 sequence reads: CASSQEWGRGTNEKLFF. In DNA form, the CDR3 reads TGTGCCAGCAGCCAAGAATGGGGCAGGGGAACTAATGAAAAACTGTTTTTT.

CDR3 region: CASSPPLAAVQETQYF. The CDR3 DNA is TGTGCCAGCAGCCCGCCTCTAGCGGCGGTTCAGGAGACCCAGTACTTC. The chain has TRBV7-9 and TRBJ2-5; 7 bases agree with TRBD2. This CDR3 is 16 amino acids long. The V and J ends lost 5 bases and 5 bases, in that order; junction bases with no gene match: 14. The germline V gene encodes CDR1 SEHNR and CDR2 FQNEAQ (reference sequence). The full variable domain, its missing parts supplied by reference TRBV7-9 and TRBJ2-5, is DTGVSQNPRHKITKRGQNVTFRCDPISEHNRLYWYRQTLGQGPEFLTYFQNEAQLEKSRLLSDRFSAERPKGSFSTLEIQRTEQGDSAMYLCASSPPLAAVQETQYFGPGTRLLVL.

The chain has TRBV14 and TRBJ1-2; no clear D. V lost 4 bases and J lost 8, with 17 bases in between. The CDR3 runs 14 residues. Per the germline V gene, CDR1 is SGHDN and CDR2 is FVKESK. CDR3 sequence: CASSRNVPFYGYTF. CDR3 sequence (DNA): TGTGCCAGCAGCCGCAACGTGCCGTTCTACGGCTACACCTTC. Full variable domain (rest looked up from reference TRBV14 and TRBJ1-2): EAGVTQFPSHSVIEKGQTVTLRCDPISGHDNLYWYRRVMGKEIKFLLHFVKESKQDESGMPNNRFLAERTGGTYSTLKVQPAELEDSGVYFCASSRNVPFYGYTFGSGTRLTVV.

The rearrangement links TRBV28 to TRBJ2-3; TRBD2 matches 10 bases. The germline V gene has CDR1 MDHEN and CDR2 SYDVKM. This CDR3 comprises 19 residues. Losses at the gene ends were 3 bases for V and 4 bases for J; bases not matched to a gene: 16. DNA for the CDR3: TGTGCCAGCAGTTTCCCCCATAGTAGGAGCGGGGGGGATGCAGATACGCAGTATTTT. Residues: CASSFPHSRSGGDADTQYF.

The chain employs TRBV6-1 and TRBJ1-5; 9 positions agree with TRBD1. V shed 2 bases and J 2 bases; nucleotides not matched to a gene: 4. CDR1 is MNHNS, CDR2 SASEGT, per germline. CDR3 size: 16 residues. CDR3 nucleotides: TGTGCCAGCAGTGAATTACGGGACAGGGGCAATCAGCCCCAGCATTTT. The encoded protein is CASSELRDRGNQPQHF.

The chain recombines TRBV11-2 with TRBJ1-1; TRBD1 matches 9 bases. The CDR3 is made up of 15 amino acids. Germline V lookup: CDR1 SGHAT, CDR2 FQNNGV. Losses at the gene ends were 1 base for V and 4 bases for J; bases not matched to a gene: 4. The CDR3 bases are TGTGCCAGCAGCTTAGGGACAGGGGTGGCCACTGAAGCTTTCTTT. Protein: CASSLGTGVATEAFF.